The clone carrying this T cell receptor beta chain showed up many times. This specimen belongs to a study of T cells in Graves' hyperthyroidism and ophthalmopathy. Study at large: At initial diagnosis, before any treatment had begun, peripheral blood was obtained.

Used for diagnoses were clinical symptoms, serum thyroxine and TRAb, thyroid ultrasound and orbital computed tomography. The length of the CDR3 is 14 residues. J was trimmed by 8 bases and V by 0 bases; bases with no gene match: 5. Germline V CDR1 and CDR2: SGHKS, YYEKEE (reference sequence). Regions amplified from RNA transcripts were the TCR beta CDR3 regions. First-round RT-PCR with HTBI primers amplified the TCR CDR3 region. Via MiXCR, TCRdb re-called the multiplex PCR reads, giving one row per CDR3 protein. The sample holds hundreds of thousands of distinct CDR3 sequences; around 13% are singletons and the top ten take approximately 13%.

The material sequenced was blood. This rearrangement joins TRBV5-5 to TRBJ2-1; 7 positions agree with TRBD2. The source of this sequence is a woman aged 45-65 years with Graves' ophthalmopathy. The CDR3 is CASSLGGLGDEQFF. The CDR3 DNA is TGTGCCAGCAGCTTGGGTGGACTAGGGGATGAGCAGTTCTTC. The full variable domain, its missing parts supplied by reference TRBV5-5 and TRBJ2-1, is DAGVTQSPTHLIKTRGQQVTLRCSPISGHKSVSWYQQVLGQGPQFIFQYYEKEERGRGNFPDRFSARQFPNYSSELNVNALLLGDSALYLCASSLGGLGDEQFFGPGTRLTVL.